The clone carrying this T cell receptor (beta chain) was picked up many times. No antigen is known for it. The authors' processing: Between-group CDR3 differences, defined by clinicopathological status, yielded a distant-metastasis classifier for papillary thyroid cancer. TCRdb re-called the PCR reads through MiXCR. The V and J calls and clone size are TCRdb's, not the authors'. The sample includes about 50,000 clones, more than 20% of them seen just once. The V gene lost 4 bases and the J gene lost 2 bases, with 12 bases spanning the gap. Germline V gene data show CDR1 as MNHNS and CDR2 as SASEGT. The CDR3 sequence is 14 residues long. These data come from a study of metastatic and nonmetastatic thyroid tumors. Study overall: From malignant and benign thyroid patients, repertoires in blood and in tumor or nodule tissue were compared. The study's findings and limits: Within blood and tumor, benign nodules reportedly had significantly lower TCR beta diversity than malignant thyroid tumors did.

Every patient was untreated before thyroid surgery. The clonotype was recovered from a female donor with papillary thyroid cancer or a benign thyroid nodule (not recorded which). Some clones in this sample may be carry-over from other donors' samples. Sequenced material: blood. The chain links TRBV6-1 to TRBJ2-7, with no clear D. The CDR3 loop reads CASSAPNRAYEQYF. For the CDR3, the DNA is TGTGCCAGCAGTGCACCCAACCGGGCCTACGAGCAGTACTTC.